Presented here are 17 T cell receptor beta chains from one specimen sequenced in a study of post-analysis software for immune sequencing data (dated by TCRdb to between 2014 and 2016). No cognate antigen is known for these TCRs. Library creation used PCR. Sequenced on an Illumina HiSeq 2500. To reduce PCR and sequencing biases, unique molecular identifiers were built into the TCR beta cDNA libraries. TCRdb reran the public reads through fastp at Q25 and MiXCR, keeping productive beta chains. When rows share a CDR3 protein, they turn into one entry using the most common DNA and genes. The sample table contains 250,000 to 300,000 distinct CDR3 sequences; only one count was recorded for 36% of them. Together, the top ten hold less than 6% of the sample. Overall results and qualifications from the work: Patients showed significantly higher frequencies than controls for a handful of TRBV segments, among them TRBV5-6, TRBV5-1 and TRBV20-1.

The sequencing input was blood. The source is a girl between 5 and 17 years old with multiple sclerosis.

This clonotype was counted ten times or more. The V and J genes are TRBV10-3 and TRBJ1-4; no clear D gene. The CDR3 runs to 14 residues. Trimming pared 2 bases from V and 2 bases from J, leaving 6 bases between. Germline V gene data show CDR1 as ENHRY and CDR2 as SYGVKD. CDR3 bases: TGTGCCATCAGTGAGGGTGGCACTAATGAAAAACTGTTTTTT. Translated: CAISEGGTNEKLFF.

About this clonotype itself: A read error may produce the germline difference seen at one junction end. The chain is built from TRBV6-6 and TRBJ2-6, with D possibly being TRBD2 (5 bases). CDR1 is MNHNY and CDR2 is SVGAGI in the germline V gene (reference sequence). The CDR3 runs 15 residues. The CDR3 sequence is CASSYPGSGVNVLTF. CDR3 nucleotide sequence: TGTGCCAGCAGTTACCCGGGGTCTGGGGTCAACGTCCTGACTTTC.

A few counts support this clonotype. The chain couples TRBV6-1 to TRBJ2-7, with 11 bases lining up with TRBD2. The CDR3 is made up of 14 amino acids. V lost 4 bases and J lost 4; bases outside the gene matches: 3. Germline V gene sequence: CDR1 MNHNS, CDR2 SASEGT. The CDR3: CASSAGTSGYEQYF. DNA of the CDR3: TGTGCCAGCAGTGCAGGGACTAGCGGTTACGAGCAGTACTTC.

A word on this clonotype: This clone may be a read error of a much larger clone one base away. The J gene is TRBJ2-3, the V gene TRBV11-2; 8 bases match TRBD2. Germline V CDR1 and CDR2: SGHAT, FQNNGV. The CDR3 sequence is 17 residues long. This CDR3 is CASSSSPIAGSTDTQDF. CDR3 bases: TGTGCCAGCAGCTCAAGCCCCATAGCGGGGTCCACAGATACGCAGGATTTT.

The CDR3 DNA is TGCAGTGCTGACCGGGACAGTCGATGGGGCACTGAAGCTTTCTTT. Translating it yields CSADRDSRWGTEAFF. The V gene is TRBV20-1, the J gene TRBJ1-1; 7 bases line up with TRBD1. This CDR3 contains 15 residues. Germline V gene data show CDR1 as DFQATT and CDR2 as SNEGSKA (reference sequence). V trimming: 5 bases; J trimming: 4 bases; junction bases outside the gene matches: 13.

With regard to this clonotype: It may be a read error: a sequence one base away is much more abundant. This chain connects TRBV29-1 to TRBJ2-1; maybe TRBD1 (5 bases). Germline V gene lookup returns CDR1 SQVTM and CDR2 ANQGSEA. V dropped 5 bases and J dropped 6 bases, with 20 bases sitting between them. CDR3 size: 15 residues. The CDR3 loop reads CSVSLGQGPCNEQFF. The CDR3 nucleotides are TGCAGCGTTAGTCTAGGGCAGGGCCCCTGCAATGAGCAGTTCTTC.

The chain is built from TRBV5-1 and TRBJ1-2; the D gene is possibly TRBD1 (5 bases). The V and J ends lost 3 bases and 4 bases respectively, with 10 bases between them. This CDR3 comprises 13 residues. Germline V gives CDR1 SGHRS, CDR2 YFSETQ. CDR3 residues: CASSSGRSYGYTF. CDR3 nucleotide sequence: TGCGCCAGCAGCTCGGGACGGTCCTATGGCTACACCTTC.

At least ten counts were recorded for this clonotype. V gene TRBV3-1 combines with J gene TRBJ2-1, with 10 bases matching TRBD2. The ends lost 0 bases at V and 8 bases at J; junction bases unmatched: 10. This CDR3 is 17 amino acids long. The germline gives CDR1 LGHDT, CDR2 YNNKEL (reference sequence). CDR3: CASSQETILAGYHEQFF. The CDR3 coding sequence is TGTGCCAGCAGCCAAGAGACGATACTAGCGGGGTACCATGAGCAGTTCTTC.

The CDR3 loop is CASSLAGGGAAEAFF. In DNA form, the CDR3 reads TGTGCCAGCAGCTTAGCTGGTGGGGGCGCGGCTGAAGCTTTCTTT. The rearrangement uses TRBV11-2 and TRBJ1-1; possibly TRBD1 for D (6 bases). The CDR3 loop spans 15 amino acids. From germline, CDR1 is SGHAT and CDR2 FQNNGV. V dropped 1 base and J dropped 6 bases, with 15 bases sitting between them.

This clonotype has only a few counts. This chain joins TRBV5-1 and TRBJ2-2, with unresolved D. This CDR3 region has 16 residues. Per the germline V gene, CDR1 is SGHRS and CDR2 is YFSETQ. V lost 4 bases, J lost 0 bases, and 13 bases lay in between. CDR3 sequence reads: CASSAGATPNTGELFF. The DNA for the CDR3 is TGCGCCAGCAGCGCTGGTGCTACACCGAACACCGGGGAGCTGTTTTTT.

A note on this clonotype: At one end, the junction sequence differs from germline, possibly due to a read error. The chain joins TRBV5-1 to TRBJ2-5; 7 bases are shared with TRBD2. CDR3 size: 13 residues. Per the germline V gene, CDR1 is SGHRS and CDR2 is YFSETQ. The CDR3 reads CASSFPGREIQYF. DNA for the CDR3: TGCGCCAGCAGCTTTCCAGGGAGGGAGATCCAGTACTTC.

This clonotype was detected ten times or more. The CDR3 spells CASSLLFGTEYGYTF. Here the CDR3 DNA reads TGTGCCAGCAGCTTACTCTTCGGGACAGAGTATGGCTACACCTTC. The rearrangement uses TRBV7-8 and TRBJ1-2; TRBD1 agrees at 7 bases. The CDR3 runs 15 residues. Germline trimming cut 2 bases from V and 5 bases from J; bases unmatched to any gene: 8. Germline V gene sequence: CDR1 SGHVS, CDR2 FQNEAQ. The full variable domain, rest sourced from reference TRBV7-8 and TRBJ1-2, is GAGVSQSPRYKVAKRGQDVALRCDPISGHVSLFWYQQALGQGPEFLTYFQNEAQLDKSGLPSDRFFAERPEGSVSTLKIQRTQQEDSAVYLCASSLLFGTEYGYTFGSGTRLTVV.

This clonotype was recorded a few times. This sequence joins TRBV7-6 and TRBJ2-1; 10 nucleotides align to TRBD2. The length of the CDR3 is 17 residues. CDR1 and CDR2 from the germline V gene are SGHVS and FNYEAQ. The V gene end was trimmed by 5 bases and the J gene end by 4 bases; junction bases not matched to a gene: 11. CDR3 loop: CASSPTASGGVYNEQFF. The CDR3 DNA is TGTGCCAGCAGCCCCACGGCCAGCGGGGGGGTGTACAATGAGCAGTTCTTC. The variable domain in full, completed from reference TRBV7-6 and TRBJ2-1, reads GAGVSQSPRYKVTKRGQDVALRCDPISGHVSLYWYRQALGQGPEFLTYFNYEAQQDKSGLPNDRFSAERPEGSISTLTIQRTEQRDSAMYRCASSPTASGGVYNEQFFGPGTRLTVL.

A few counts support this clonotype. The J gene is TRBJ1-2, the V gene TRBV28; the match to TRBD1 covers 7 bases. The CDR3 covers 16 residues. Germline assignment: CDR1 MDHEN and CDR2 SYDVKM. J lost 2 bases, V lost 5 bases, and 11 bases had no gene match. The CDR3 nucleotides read TGTGCCAGCAGTCCTTTTCGAGGGGGCGGAAACTATGGCTACACCTTC. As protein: CASSPFRGGGNYGYTF.

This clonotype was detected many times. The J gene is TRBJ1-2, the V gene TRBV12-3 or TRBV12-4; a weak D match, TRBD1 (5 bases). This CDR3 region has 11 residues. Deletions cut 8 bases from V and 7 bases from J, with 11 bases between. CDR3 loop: CASGAGGGYTF. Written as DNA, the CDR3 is TGTGCCAGCGGGGCGGGGGGTGGCTACACCTTC.

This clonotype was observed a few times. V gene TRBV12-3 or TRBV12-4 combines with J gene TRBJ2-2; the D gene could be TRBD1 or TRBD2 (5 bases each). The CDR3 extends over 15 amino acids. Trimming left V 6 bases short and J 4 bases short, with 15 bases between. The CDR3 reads CASSPARGGTGELFF. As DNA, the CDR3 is TGTGCCAGCAGCCCCGCCCGGGGCGGCACCGGGGAGCTGTTTTTT.

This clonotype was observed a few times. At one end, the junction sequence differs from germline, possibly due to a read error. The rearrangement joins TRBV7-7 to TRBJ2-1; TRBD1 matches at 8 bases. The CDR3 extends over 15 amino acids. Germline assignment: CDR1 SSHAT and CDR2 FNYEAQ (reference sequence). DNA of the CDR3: TGTGCTAGCAGCTCTGGGGGGACAGGATACAATGAGCAGTTCTTC. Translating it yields CASSSGGTGYNEQFF. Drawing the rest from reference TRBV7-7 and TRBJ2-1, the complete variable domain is GAGVSQSPRYKVTKRGQDVTLRCDPISSHATLYWYQQALGQGPEFLTYFNYEAQPDKSGLPSDRFSAERPEGSISTLTIQRTEQRDSAMYRCASSSGGTGYNEQFFGPGTRLTVL.